Listed below are T cell receptor beta chains from one sample, sequenced in a study of blood T cell repertoires in COVID-19. Here immunoSEQ multiplex PCR was the method, and the copy in TCRdb shows in-frame clones only, minus some. This table holds 9,500 to 10,000 clones, roughly four fifths found once. Source material: peripheral blood. All receptors derive from a human donor in a cohort sampled during active COVID-19. Each CDR3 is given with its conserved first and last residue. D genes are given only for firm matches. Size values are once, few and many counts, or a class for expanded clones, and some rows have none.

TRBJ2-5 TRBD2 TRBV7-2 once CASSLVPSGAETQYF TGTGCCAGCAGCTTAGTTCCTAGCGGGGCGGAGACCCAGTACTTC
TRBJ2-7 TRBD1 TRBV7-2 - CASSFRQGNEQYF TGTGCCAGCAGCTTTAGACAGGGAAACGAGCAGTACTTC
TRBJ1-5 TRBD1 TRBV18 once CASSPPGQGNQPQHF TGTGCCAGCTCACCCCCGGGACAGGGCAATCAGCCCCAGCATTTT
TRBJ1-1 TRBD1 TRBV2 few CASTDRGGTEAFF TGTGCCAGCACCGACAGGGGAGGCACTGAAGCTTTCTTT
TRBJ1-2 - TRBV19 - CASSTSKQANYGYTF TGTGCCAGTAGTACTTCCAAACAAGCTAACTATGGCTACACCTTC
TRBJ2-5 - TRBV4-1 - CASSPNQETQYF TGCGCCAGCAGTCCAAATCAAGAGACCCAGTACTTC
TRBJ2-2 - TRBV11-2 - CASSLGQFNTGELFF TGTGCCAGCAGCTTAGGACAGTTTAACACCGGGGAGCTGTTTTTT
TRBJ1-3 - TRBV2 - CASSEGGVDTIYF TGTGCCAGCAGTGAGGGAGGCGTAGACACCATATATTTT
TRBJ1-2 - TRBV6-1 - CASSEHRPSGTFGYTF TGTGCCAGCAGTGAACACCGGCCATCCGGGACATTTGGCTACACCTTC
TRBJ2-5 TRBD1 TRBV29-1 - CSVEGDRGRETQYF TGCAGCGTTGAGGGGGACAGGGGGCGTGAGACCCAGTACTTC
TRBJ2-6 - TRBV18 - CASSPDFGQGFGANVLTF TGTGCCAGCTCACCGGATTTCGGTCAGGGCTTTGGGGCCAACGTCCTGACTTTC
TRBJ2-7 TRBD1 TRBV2 - CASSGLVRGPYEQYF TGTGCCAGCAGTGGCCTCGTTAGGGGGCCCTACGAGCAGTACTTC
TRBJ2-1 TRBD2 TRBV29-1 - CSVETSGGWDEQFF TGCAGCGTCGAAACTAGCGGGGGTTGGGATGAGCAGTTCTTC
TRBJ1-6 - TRBV2 - CASSEARYNSPLHF TGTGCCAGCAGTGAGGCAAGATATAATTCACCCCTCCACTTT
TRBJ2-6 - TRBV5-1 few CASSTGSGATGANVLTF TGCGCCAGCAGCACAGGGTCTGGGGCGACTGGGGCCAACGTCCTGACTTTC
TRBJ1-3 - TRBV3-1/TRBV3-2 few CASSPRGLGNTIYF TGTGCCAGCAGCCCGCGGGGTCTGGGAAACACCATATATTTT
TRBJ1-1 - TRBV5-1 - CASSFSGGTGTEAFF TGCGCCAGCAGCTTCAGTGGGGGGACGGGCACTGAAGCTTTCTTT
TRBJ1-2 - TRBV4-1 - CASSQDRGGIRPGGYGYTF TGCGCCAGCAGCCAAGACCGAGGCGGGATACGCCCTGGGGGCTATGGCTACACCTTC
TRBJ1-1 - TRBV24-1 few CATEPAGGREAFF TGTGCCACCGAGCCTGCTGGGGGCCGTGAAGCTTTCTTT
TRBJ2-7 TRBD1 TRBV7-2 - CASSTRQGAGEQYF TGTGCCAGCAGCACCAGACAGGGGGCGGGGGAGCAGTACTTC
TRBJ1-5 TRBD1 TRBV7-2 - CASSSDRMSNQPQHF TGTGCCAGCAGCTCGGACAGGATGAGCAATCAGCCCCAGCATTTT
TRBJ2-7 TRBD2 TRBV10-3 - CAISGSSGGAYEQYF TGTGCCATCAGTGGGTCTAGCGGGGGGGCCTACGAGCAGTACTTC
TRBJ2-6 - TRBV2 few CASSGSGSGANVLTF TGTGCCAGCAGTGGGTCAGGATCTGGGGCCAACGTCCTGACTTTC
TRBJ1-1 - TRBV7-2 medium-sized CASSSTAGGSEAFF TGTGCCAGCAGCTCAACCGCGGGGGGGAGTGAAGCTTTCTTT
TRBJ2-3 - TRBV5-4 - CASSFDSRTDTQYF TGTGCCAGCAGCTTTGACAGCCGCACAGATACGCAGTATTTT
TRBJ1-5 - TRBV3-1/TRBV3-2 few CASSQGSGNQPQHF TGTGCCAGCAGCCAAGGATCAGGCAATCAGCCCCAGCATTTT
TRBJ1-1 TRBD1 TRBV12-3/TRBV12-4 few CASSPRTGGEAFF TGTGCCAGCAGCCCAAGGACAGGGGGTGAAGCTTTCTTT
TRBJ2-7 - TRBV30 few CAWERAYEQYF TGTGCCTGGGAGAGGGCCTACGAGCAGTACTTC
TRBJ2-2 - TRBV6-5 - CASRALDSGTGELFF TGTGCCAGCAGGGCCCTCGACTCGGGCACCGGGGAGCTGTTTTTT
TRBJ1-5 TRBD1 TRBV7-9 - CASSLVQGANQPQHF TGTGCCAGCAGCTTAGTCCAGGGGGCGAATCAGCCCCAGCATTTT
TRBJ2-6 TRBD1 TRBV9 - CASSVTDRGLDSGANVLTF TGTGCCAGCAGCGTAACGGACAGGGGGCTGGACTCTGGGGCCAACGTCCTGACTTTC
TRBJ2-7 TRBD1 TRBV28 once CASSLQGAYEQYF TGTGCCAGCAGTTTGCAGGGGGCCTACGAGCAGTACTTC
TRBJ2-7 - TRBV12-3/TRBV12-4 - CASRAGVDEQYF TGTGCCAGCAGGGCGGGTGTGGACGAGCAGTACTTC
TRBJ1-2 TRBD1 TRBV29-1 - CSATPGTENYGYTF TGCAGCGCTACTCCCGGGACAGAAAACTATGGCTACACCTTC
TRBJ1-5 - TRBV6-5 - CASSPWRDEGQPQHF TGTGCCAGCAGCCCCTGGAGGGATGAGGGCCAGCCCCAGCATTTT
TRBJ1-3 TRBD1 TRBV11-2 - CASSLMWDSSGNTIYF TGTGCCAGCAGCTTAATGTGGGACAGCTCTGGAAACACCATATATTTT
TRBJ1-1 - TRBV10-3 - CAISDGLGNTEAFF TGTGCCATCAGTGACGGGTTGGGGAACACTGAAGCTTTCTTT
TRBJ1-2 - TRBV5-6 - CASSLYSRFNYGYTF TGTGCCAGCAGCTTGTACAGCAGGTTCAACTATGGCTACACCTTC
TRBJ1-1 - TRBV3-1/TRBV3-2 - CASSTTAGVWAEAFF TGTGCCAGCAGCACAACAGCAGGGGTGTGGGCCGAAGCTTTCTTT
TRBJ1-5 - TRBV2 - CASTLSGVGGQPQHF TGTGCCAGCACTCTAAGCGGGGTCGGGGGGCAGCCCCAGCATTTT
TRBJ1-6 - TRBV21-1 few CASSSQGQGSPLHF TGTGCCAGCAGCTCACAGGGACAGGGTTCACCCCTCCACTTT
TRBJ2-1 TRBD2 TRBV4-1 - CASSPSGGKKSSYNEQFF TGCGCCAGCAGCCCCAGCGGGGGGAAAAAGAGCTCCTACAATGAGCAGTTCTTC
TRBJ2-3 TRBD1 TRBV13 - CASSTNGQGSAQYF TGTGCCAGCAGCACTAATGGACAGGGGTCGGCGCAGTATTTT
TRBJ1-3 TRBD1 TRBV30 - CAWSPPGTGRNTIYF TGTGCCTGGAGTCCGCCCGGGACAGGCAGAAACACCATATATTTT
TRBJ2-5 TRBD2 TRBV4-2 - CASSPKLLAGGLETQYF TGTGCCAGCAGCCCTAAACTACTAGCGGGGGGTTTGGAGACCCAGTACTTC
TRBJ2-7 - TRBV7-9 - CASSLAGQPEQYF TGTGCCAGCAGCTTGGCGGGGCAACCCGAGCAGTACTTC
TRBJ1-5 - TRBV6-5 - CASSPDSYNQPQHF TGTGCCAGCAGTCCCGACAGTTACAATCAGCCCCAGCATTTT
TRBJ2-7 TRBD1 TRBV30 - CALTLGGQGFGEQYF TGTGCCTTAACCTTGGGGGGACAGGGGTTCGGCGAGCAGTACTTC
TRBJ2-7 - TRBV4-3 - CASSQDRGPPYEQYF TGCGCCAGCAGCCAAGATAGGGGCCCGCCCTACGAGCAGTACTTC
TRBJ2-6 - TRBV25-1 - CASSEWGRSSGANVLTF TGTGCCAGCAGTGAATGGGGCAGGTCCTCTGGGGCCAACGTCCTGACTTTC
TRBJ2-7 - TRBV2 - CASSPQGGAYEQYF TGTGCCAGCAGTCCACAGGGGGGGGCCTACGAGCAGTACTTC
TRBJ1-1 TRBD1 TRBV4-1 - CASSQRQGEGTEAFF TGCGCCAGCAGCCAAAGACAGGGAGAGGGCACTGAAGCTTTCTTT
TRBJ1-2 - TRBV7-9 few CASSTDSTYGYTF TGTGCCAGCAGCACGGACAGCACCTATGGCTACACCTTC